The rows below give T cell receptor beta chains drawn from one sample of a study of shared clonotypes between healthy human individuals. The method was immunoSEQ multiplex PCR; TCRdb's version includes in-frame clones alone and lacks a portion of them. The data hold about 1.5 million clones, with 95% to 99% observed a single time. The sample comprised naive CD4+ T cells sorted from blood. The receptors were gathered from a man aged 30-40 years in good health. The CDR3 runs from the conserved cysteine through the conserved F or W. D genes are given only for firm matches. Clone size is shown for a subset of rows, as once, few, many or a class of expanded clone.

len	d_gene	abundance	v_gene	j_gene	CDR3aa	CDR3nt
13	NA	NA	TRBV9	TRBJ2-1	CASSVRGSDEQFF	TGTGCCAGCAGCGTACGGGGGAGCGATGAGCAGTTCTTC
13	NA	NA	TRBV5-1	TRBJ2-5	CASSLGLQETQYF	TGCGCCAGCAGCTTAGGACTCCAAGAGACCCAGTACTTC
14	NA	NA	TRBV5-6	TRBJ2-5	CASSLSGFVETQYF	TGTGCCAGCAGCTTAAGCGGGTTCGTGGAGACCCAGTACTTC
16	TRBD1	NA	TRBV27	TRBJ2-7	CASSPPPGTGYYEQYF	TGTGCCAGCAGTCCCCCTCCAGGGACAGGGTACTACGAGCAGTACTTC
15	TRBD2	NA	TRBV5-1	TRBJ2-1	CASSTGLAVYNEQFF	TGCGCCAGCAGCACCGGACTAGCGGTCTACAATGAGCAGTTCTTC
18	TRBD2	NA	TRBV4-1	TRBJ2-6	CASSLSSGRPSGANVLTF	TGCGCCAGCAGCCTTTCTAGCGGGAGGCCCTCTGGGGCCAACGTCCTGACTTTC
15	TRBD2	NA	TRBV5-4	TRBJ2-3	CASSSLAGLTDTQYF	TGTGCCAGCAGCTCACTAGCGGGGCTCACAGATACGCAGTATTTT
14	NA	NA	TRBV5-1	TRBJ2-3	CASSSTESTDTQYF	TGCGCCAGCAGCTCGACGGAGAGCACAGATACGCAGTATTTT
15	TRBD2	NA	TRBV28	TRBJ2-7	CASSLELAGAYEQYF	TGTGCCAGCAGTTTAGAACTAGCGGGAGCCTACGAGCAGTACTTC
13	NA	NA	TRBV7-8	TRBJ2-5	CASSLALQETQYF	TGTGCCAGCAGCTTAGCGCTACAAGAGACCCAGTACTTC
15	NA	NA	TRBV14	TRBJ2-2	CASSQVTGNTGELFF	TGTGCCAGCAGCCAAGTCACAGGCAACACCGGGGAGCTGTTTTTT
15	TRBD2	NA	TRBV5-6	TRBJ2-7	CASSLGLAGGHEQYF	TGTGCCAGCAGCCTGGGACTAGCGGGAGGGCACGAGCAGTACTTC
12	TRBD2	NA	TRBV30	TRBJ2-7	CAWTSGPYEQYF	TGTGCCTGGACTAGCGGCCCCTACGAGCAGTACTTC
15	NA	NA	TRBV4-2	TRBJ1-2	CASSQEFSGSYGYTF	TGTGCCAGCAGCCAAGAATTCTCAGGGAGTTATGGCTACACCTTC
14	TRBD1	NA	TRBV2	TRBJ2-7	CASSEDWTGGEQYF	TGTGCCAGCAGTGAAGACTGGACAGGGGGCGAGCAGTACTTC
14	TRBD1	NA	TRBV28	TRBJ2-2	CASRRQGHTGELFF	TGTGCCAGCCGCCGACAGGGTCATACCGGGGAGCTGTTTTTT
15	NA	once	TRBV10-1	TRBJ2-3	CASSDPLAGTDTQYF	TGCGCCAGCAGCGACCCTTTGGCTGGCACAGATACGCAGTATTTT
17	TRBD2	NA	TRBV5-6	TRBJ2-2	CASTLSIAGGKTGELFF	TGTGCCAGCACCCTCAGCATAGCGGGAGGAAAGACCGGGGAGCTGTTTTTT
16	TRBD1	NA	TRBV5-1	TRBJ2-1	CASSLNRDRRNNEQFF	TGCGCCAGCAGCTTAAACCGGGACAGGAGAAACAATGAGCAGTTCTTC
14	TRBD1	NA	TRBV11-2	TRBJ2-7	CASSLQGASYEQYF	TGTGCCAGCAGCTTACAGGGGGCCTCCTACGAGCAGTACTTC
15	NA	NA	TRBV5-1	TRBJ2-1	CASSLGSGMYNEQFF	TGCGCCAGCAGCTTAGGGTCAGGGATGTACAATGAGCAGTTCTTC
18	TRBD1	NA	TRBV5-5	TRBJ1-5	CASSLRSLGGEAGQPQHF	TGTGCCAGCAGCTTGCGGAGCTTAGGGGGCGAAGCGGGCCAGCCCCAGCATTTT
15	NA	NA	TRBV5-1	TRBJ1-1	CASSPMIKANTEAFF	TGCGCCAGCAGCCCTATGATTAAGGCGAACACTGAAGCTTTCTTT
15	TRBD2	once	TRBV7-3	TRBJ2-1	CASSWAPSGNNEQFF	TGTGCCAGCAGCTGGGCGCCTAGCGGAAACAATGAGCAGTTCTTC
13	NA	NA	TRBV6-4	TRBJ1-1	CASSVQQNTEAFF	TGTGCCAGCAGTGTGCAACAGAACACTGAAGCTTTCTTT
15	NA	NA	TRBV5-1	TRBJ1-2	CASSLALGTGYGYTF	TGCGCCAGCAGCTTGGCCCTGGGGACCGGCTATGGCTACACCTTC
17	NA	NA	TRBV28	TRBJ1-5	CASREEVGLPHNQPQHF	TGTGCCAGCCGGGAGGAAGTGGGCCTCCCCCATAATCAGCCCCAGCATTTT
14	TRBD2	NA	TRBV9	TRBJ2-7	CASSVGEGLGEQYF	TGTGCCAGCAGCGTAGGGGAGGGGTTGGGCGAGCAGTACTTC
15	NA	NA	TRBV6-5	TRBJ2-3	CASSHGTLGIDTQYF	TGTGCCAGCAGTCATGGGACGCTTGGGATTGATACGCAGTATTTT
15	NA	NA	TRBV11-2	TRBJ2-7	CASSSLRDRSYEQYF	TGTGCCAGCAGCTCACTAAGGGACCGCTCCTACGAGCAGTACTTC
15	NA	NA	TRBV7-6	TRBJ2-3	CASSSLQGNPDTQYF	TGTGCCAGCAGCTCGTTACAGGGTAACCCAGATACGCAGTATTTT
14	TRBD1	NA	TRBV19	TRBJ1-1	CASSSLTGIAEAFF	TGTGCCAGTAGTAGTTTGACAGGGATTGCGGAAGCTTTCTTT
16	TRBD1	NA	TRBV5-4	TRBJ2-3	CASSLPRQGIADTQYF	TGTGCCAGCAGCTTGCCCCGACAGGGTATCGCAGATACGCAGTATTTT
18	NA	once	TRBV9	TRBJ2-6	CASSGRTGSPSGANVLTF	TGTGCCAGCAGCGGCCGAACAGGGTCCCCCTCTGGGGCCAACGTCCTGACTTTC
14	TRBD1	NA	TRBV19	TRBJ2-7	CASSIGTGLYEQYF	TGTGCCAGTAGTATCGGGACAGGGCTCTACGAGCAGTACTTC
19	TRBD2	NA	TRBV7-2	TRBJ2-5	CASSPNWRSGVEKQETQYF	TGTGCCAGCAGCCCTAATTGGAGAAGCGGGGTCGAGAAACAAGAGACCCAGTACTTC
12	TRBD1	NA	TRBV7-9	TRBJ1-2	CASSRQGGGYTF	TGTGCCAGCAGCCGACAGGGCGGTGGCTACACCTTC
12	NA	NA	TRBV2	TRBJ2-7	CASSLSSYEQYF	TGTGCCAGCAGTTTAAGCTCCTACGAGCAGTACTTC
16	TRBD2	NA	TRBV27	TRBJ2-5	CASSLSKASGQGTQYF	TGTGCCAGCAGTTTATCGAAGGCTAGCGGCCAGGGGACCCAGTACTTC
16	NA	NA	TRBV7-8	TRBJ2-2	CASSLGLRESTGELFF	TGTGCCAGCAGCTTAGGTCTGCGGGAAAGCACCGGGGAGCTGTTTTTT
14	TRBD1	once	TRBV5-1	TRBJ1-1	CASSLPGQGTEAFF	TGCGCCAGCAGCTTGCCGGGACAGGGAACTGAAGCTTTCTTT
15	TRBD1	NA	TRBV10-3	TRBJ2-4	CAIRGQEAPKNIQYF	TGTGCCATCAGGGGACAGGAGGCCCCCAAAAACATTCAGTACTTC
13	NA	NA	TRBV5-1	TRBJ1-4	CASSDGKNEKLFF	TGCGCCAGCAGCGACGGAAAAAATGAAAAACTGTTTTTT
13	NA	NA	TRBV5-1	TRBJ2-1	CASSFRFGDEQFF	TGCGCCAGCAGCTTTCGTTTCGGCGATGAGCAGTTCTTC
15	NA	NA	TRBV19	TRBJ2-1	CASNTQGIQGGEQFF	TGTGCCAGTAACACCCAGGGGATCCAGGGGGGGGAGCAGTTCTTC
15	NA	NA	TRBV5-1	TRBJ2-5	CASSLAFGLQETQYF	TGCGCCAGCAGCTTGGCTTTTGGGCTGCAAGAGACCCAGTACTTC
13	NA	few	TRBV28	TRBJ1-1	CASTGVADAEAFF	TGTGCCAGCACCGGCGTCGCGGATGCTGAAGCTTTCTTT
15	NA	NA	TRBV28	TRBJ2-3	CASSFGPPGGDTQYF	TGTGCCAGCAGTTTTGGCCCACCCGGCGGGGATACGCAGTATTTT
12	NA	NA	TRBV19	TRBJ2-7	CASSMYDYEQYF	TGTGCCAGTAGTATGTACGACTACGAGCAGTACTTC
13	TRBD2	NA	TRBV7-9	TRBJ2-1	CAGSGAGVHEQFF	TGTGCCGGCTCAGGAGCGGGAGTTCATGAGCAGTTCTTC
16	TRBD1	NA	TRBV9	TRBJ2-1	CASSPRQGSSYNEQFF	TGTGCCAGCAGCCCCCGACAGGGAAGCTCCTACAATGAGCAGTTCTTC
14	NA	NA	TRBV2	TRBJ2-2	CASSVASLTGELFF	TGTGCCAGCAGTGTGGCCAGCCTCACCGGGGAGCTGTTTTTT
15	NA	NA	TRBV19	TRBJ2-3	CASSIGGRTGDTQYF	TGTGCCAGTAGTATAGGGGGGAGAACGGGAGATACGCAGTATTTT
13	NA	NA	TRBV11-2	TRBJ2-5	CASSSNPGATQYF	TGTGCCAGCAGCTCAAACCCAGGGGCAACCCAGTACTTC